The 23 T cell receptor beta chains presented below share a single source sample, sequenced in a study of blood T cells in healthy people across ages. A second PCR, run for about 7 to 12 cycles, used a sample-barcoded 5' primer plus a J-beta primer mix. TCRdb analysed the 5' RACE reads with MiXCR anew, one entry per CDR3 protein. This table has about 1.1 million distinct CDR3 sequences, about two fifths appearing once. Material for sequencing was blood. Receptor source: a man aged 18 to 35 in good health.

This clonotype showed up many times. The chain combines TRBV20-1 with TRBJ2-3; tentative D call: TRBD1 (5 bases). This CDR3 contains 15 residues. The germline gives CDR1 DFQATT, CDR2 SNEGSKA (reference sequence). Trimming took off 1 base at V and 2 bases at J, with 13 bases between the two ends. The CDR3, as DNA: TGCAGTGCTAGAGGGCAGACAGACCCCACAGATACGCAGTATTTT. Translation: CSARGQTDPTDTQYF.

The rearrangement joins TRBV6-1 to TRBJ1-2; TRBD1 matches at 7 bases. This CDR3 region has 14 residues. Germline assignment: CDR1 MNHNS and CDR2 SASEGT. With 8 bases clipped from V and 4 bases from J, the junction kept 10 bases outside the gene matches. The CDR3, as DNA: TGTGCCAGCGGAAAGACAGGGTTGGCCTATGGCTACACCTTC. Its protein is CASGKTGLAYGYTF.

This chain joins TRBV24-1 and TRBJ2-1; 7 nucleotides match TRBD1. The J call is uncertain, as TRBJ2-7 better fits the DNA end. The CDR3 runs to 16 residues. Looked up from germline, CDR1 is KGHDR and CDR2 is SFDVKD. The CDR3 here is CATSDGQASSYNEQYF. The CDR3 bases are TGTGCCACCAGTGACGGACAGGCCAGCTCCTACAATGAGCAGTACTTC.

This chain uses TRBV11-1 with TRBJ2-5; D is unresolved. The V gene's germline CDR1 is SGHAT and CDR2 FQDESV (reference sequence). The V and J ends lost 1 base and 5 bases respectively, with 11 bases between them. CDR3 length equals 14 residues. The CDR3 DNA follows: TGTGCCAGCAGCTTAGTGTCTTTGAGGGAGACCCAGTACTTC. It specifies CASSLVSLRETQYF.

This clonotype was observed a few times. The rearrangement links TRBV7-9 to TRBJ1-2; 7 nucleotides agree with TRBD1. Germline-derived CDR1 and CDR2 are SEHNR and FQNEAQ (reference sequence). The V gene end was trimmed by 2 bases and the J gene end by 8 bases; junction bases not matched to a gene: 8. This CDR3 region has 14 residues. This CDR3 reads CASSLYADRDGYTF. The CDR3 bases are TGTGCCAGCAGCTTATATGCCGACAGGGACGGCTACACCTTC.

The rearrangement joins TRBV6-2 or TRBV6-3 to TRBJ2-5; no clear D. Matching the DNA end better, TRBJ2-7 makes the J call doubtful. CDR3 length: 12 residues. Germline loops: CDR1 MNHEY, CDR2 SVGEGT. The CDR3 DNA follows: TGTGCCAGCAAGGGAACAGCGTACGAGCAGTACTTC. It encodes CASKGTAYEQYF.

This rearrangement joins TRBV2 to TRBJ2-2; 7 bases fit TRBD1. V was clipped by 5 bases and J by 7 bases; unmatched bases: 10. The CDR3 is 15 amino acids. Germline assignment: CDR1 SNHLY and CDR2 FYNNEI. The CDR3 loop is CASSLRQGQVGELFF. The CDR3 nucleotides are TGTGCCAGCAGTCTCCGACAGGGTCAGGTCGGGGAGCTGTTTTTT.

This clonotype occurred a few times. The chain combines TRBV7-8 with TRBJ1-4; the D gene is possibly TRBD1 (6 bases). Trimming removed 4 bases from V and 8 bases from J, with 26 bases in between. Germline loops: CDR1 SGHVS, CDR2 FQNEAQ. The CDR3 totals 18 residues. CDR3 bases: TGTGCCAGCAGCTGGGGTGGTGGGGGCAGGGAGGTAGGCGAAAAACTGTTTTTT. The encoded protein is CASSWGGGGREVGEKLFF.

Concerning this clonotype: The germline gene is not matched at one end of the junction; a read error may be the cause. The chain combines TRBV4-2 with TRBJ2-6; 9 bases fit TRBD1. This CDR3 comprises 18 residues. In germline, CDR1 is LGHNA, CDR2 YNFKEQ. The CDR3 DNA sequence: TGTGCCAGCAGCCATTCGGGACAGGGTTTCTCTGGGGTCAACGTCCTGACTTTC. It translates to CASSHSGQGFSGVNVLTF.

There are a few counts of this clonotype. The V and J genes are TRBV4-2 and TRBJ2-1; TRBD2 agrees at 8 bases. The ends lost 3 bases at V and 0 bases at J; junction bases unmatched: 4. The CDR3 contains 16 residues. The V gene's germline CDR1 is LGHNA and CDR2 YNFKEQ. CDR3 sequence reads: CASSHRGGYSYNEQFF. As DNA, the CDR3 is TGTGCCAGCAGCCACCGGGGGGGTTACTCCTACAATGAGCAGTTCTTC.

CDR3 amino acids: CASSPSGTGRYGYTF. DNA for the CDR3: TGCGCCAGCAGCCCTTCCGGGACAGGCCGCTATGGCTACACCTTC. The chain carries TRBV4-3 and TRBJ1-2; the match to TRBD1 covers 8 bases. V trimming: 4 bases; J trimming: 4 bases; junction bases outside the gene matches: 8. CDR3 length equals 15 residues. Germline CDR1 LGHNA, CDR2 YSLEER.

This sequence joins TRBV3-1 and TRBJ1-1; 7 positions match TRBD1. J was trimmed by 2 bases and V by 1 base; bases with no gene match: 10. Germline values: CDR1 LGHDT, CDR2 YNNKEL (reference sequence). This CDR3 region has 17 residues. The CDR3 coding sequence is TGTGCCAGCAGCCAAGGATTTACTGGGACAGTAAACACTGAAGCTTTCTTT. Its translation is CASSQGFTGTVNTEAFF.

V gene TRBV15 combines with J gene TRBJ2-7; 9 positions agree with TRBD1. The CDR3 sequence is 14 residues long. Germline V gene lookup returns CDR1 LNHNV and CDR2 YYDKDF (reference sequence). V lost 9 bases to trimming and J lost 1 base; unmatched junction nucleotides: 7. CDR3 sequence (DNA): TGTGCCACAAACGCGGACAGGGGATCCTACGAGCAGTACTTC. Encoded protein: CATNADRGSYEQYF.

In this sample, this clonotype turned up a few times. J is TRBJ1-2 and V is TRBV3-1; no definite D call. Germline V CDR1 and CDR2: LGHDT, YNNKEL (reference sequence). CDR3 length: 13 residues. V gave up 4 bases and J gave up 4 bases, with 10 bases separating them. The DNA for the CDR3 is TGTGCCAGCAGCCCACTGACCGGCTATGGCTACACCTTC. Translating it yields CASSPLTGYGYTF.

The J gene is TRBJ2-1, the V gene TRBV7-2; tentative D call: TRBD1 (6 bases). This CDR3 has 12 amino acids. V gave up 5 bases and J gave up 9 bases, with 11 bases separating them. Germline CDR1 is SGHTA and CDR2 is FQGNSA. CDR3 in amino acids: CASSKTGIEQFF. The CDR3 region has the DNA TGTGCCAGCAGCAAAACAGGGATTGAGCAGTTCTTC. The complete variable domain, with remaining parts taken from reference TRBV7-2 and TRBJ2-1, reads GAGVSQSPSNKVTEKGKDVELRCDPISGHTALYWYRQSLGQGLEFLIYFQGNSAPDKSGLPSDRFSAERTGGSVSTLTIQRTQQEDSAVYLCASSKTGIEQFFGPGTRLTVL.

The rearrangement joins TRBV3-1 to TRBJ2-3; 7 bases line up with TRBD2. Germline assignment: CDR1 LGHDT and CDR2 YNNKEL (reference sequence). CDR3 size: 16 residues. The J segment lost 6 bases and the V segment lost 0 bases, leaving 9 bases of the junction unmatched. CDR3 bases: TGTGCCAGCAGCCAAGAGGGCGTACTGGGAGGGGATACGCAGTATTTT. This codes for CASSQEGVLGGDTQYF.

V is TRBV11-1 and J is TRBJ2-1; TRBD1 might be the D (6 bases). Germline V CDR1 and CDR2: SGHAT, FQDESV (reference sequence). Between the trimmed V and J ends, which lost 1 base and 10 bases, there was a span of 17 bases. This CDR3 comprises 15 residues. CDR3 in amino acids: CASSLDRADQNEQFF. The CDR3, as DNA: TGTGCCAGCAGCTTAGACAGGGCTGATCAAAACGAGCAGTTCTTC.

This clonotype was picked up a small number of times. The CDR3 here is CASSKPRQGGHF. In DNA form, the CDR3 reads TGTGCCAGCAGCAAACCCCGACAGGGTGGGCATTTT. V usage is TRBV21-1 and J usage is TRBJ1-5; TRBD1, the table's D call, was not compared with the DNA. TRBV21-1 is marked as a pseudogene. CDR3 size: 12 residues.

V is TRBV7-7 and J is TRBJ2-7; TRBD2 agrees at 11 bases. Germline assignment: CDR1 SSHAT and CDR2 FNYEAQ (reference sequence). This CDR3 has 13 amino acids. V dropped 5 bases and J dropped 10; count of bases not matched to a gene: 7. CDR3 loop: CASSKSTSGAQYF. In DNA, the CDR3 is TGTGCCAGCAGCAAATCGACTAGCGGGGCCCAGTACTTC. Looking up the rest from reference TRBV7-7 and TRBJ2-7 gives the full variable domain: GAGVSQSPRYKVTKRGQDVTLRCDPISSHATLYWYQQALGQGPEFLTYFNYEAQPDKSGLPSDRFSAERPEGSISTLTIQRTEQRDSAMYRCASSKSTSGAQYFGPGTRLTVT.

This chain joins TRBV12-3 or TRBV12-4 and TRBJ1-1, with TRBD1 matching over 8 bases. The ends lost 6 bases at V and 9 bases at J; junction bases unmatched: 6. The CDR3 is made up of 12 amino acids. The CDR3 bases are TGTGCCAGCAGCCCGACAGGGGATAAAGCTTTCTTT. It specifies CASSPTGDKAFF.

J is TRBJ2-1 and V is TRBV20-1; 8 nucleotides line up with TRBD1. Trimming removed 7 bases from V and 2 bases from J; junction bases left unmatched: 1. This CDR3 is built from 12 residues. Germline V gene lookup returns CDR1 DFQATT and CDR2 SNEGSKA (reference sequence). The CDR3 loop reads CSGDRTYNEQFF. The CDR3 DNA reads TGCAGTGGGGACAGGACCTACAATGAGCAGTTCTTC.

This clonotype was counted a single time. This chain uses TRBV7-2 with TRBJ2-2, with TRBD2 matching over 8 bases. The germline V gene encodes CDR1 SGHTA and CDR2 FQGNSA. This CDR3 has 15 residues. V lost 4 bases, J lost 5 bases, and 6 bases stayed unmatched. In DNA, the CDR3 is TGTGCCAGCAGCTCCCAGACTAGCGTGACCGGGGAGCTGTTTTTT. Amino acids: CASSSQTSVTGELFF.

The chain couples TRBV5-1 to TRBJ2-2, with TRBD2 identical over 7 bases. The J segment lost 2 bases and the V segment lost 7 bases, leaving 5 bases of the junction unmatched. This CDR3 spans 14 amino acids. CDR1 and CDR2 (germline): SGHRS, YFSETQ. CDR3 in DNA: TGCGCCAGCCGGGGACTAACTAACACCGGGGAGCTGTTTTTT. Protein sequence: CASRGLTNTGELFF.